This T cell receptor (beta chain) is from a study of shared clonotypes between healthy human individuals. Study information: Three plates each covered CD4 naive and memory; CD8 naive two, CD8 memory one.

General study findings and limits: A few donors shared approximately 5% of their naive CD4 clonotypes.

For each subset, genomic DNA was distributed in equal portions over several immunoSEQ plates. Sorted-subset replicate PCRs used 200 ng DNA, some 33,000 T cell genomes. TCRdb's table, derived via immunoSEQ multiplex PCR, lists solely in-frame clones and lacks some. Among a few million clones, 92% were seen once, and the ten largest hold about 0.41%. This CDR3 is 13 amino acids long. V shed 4 bases, J shed 3 bases, and the junction held 2 bases outside the gene matches. Germline CDR1 is SEHNR and CDR2 is FQNEAQ (reference sequence). Concerning this clone: What it binds is unknown.

The rearrangement links TRBV7-9 to TRBJ1-1; TRBD1 matches 7 bases. Sequenced input: naive CD4+ T cells from PBMCs. As to subset: CD45RA+ positively selected. The sequence was collected from a man aged 18 to 30 in good health. Some clones in this sample may be carry-over from other donors' samples. This CDR3 reads CASSWTGDTEAFF. In nucleotides, the CDR3 is TGTGCCAGCAGCTGGACAGGTGACACTGAAGCTTTCTTT.